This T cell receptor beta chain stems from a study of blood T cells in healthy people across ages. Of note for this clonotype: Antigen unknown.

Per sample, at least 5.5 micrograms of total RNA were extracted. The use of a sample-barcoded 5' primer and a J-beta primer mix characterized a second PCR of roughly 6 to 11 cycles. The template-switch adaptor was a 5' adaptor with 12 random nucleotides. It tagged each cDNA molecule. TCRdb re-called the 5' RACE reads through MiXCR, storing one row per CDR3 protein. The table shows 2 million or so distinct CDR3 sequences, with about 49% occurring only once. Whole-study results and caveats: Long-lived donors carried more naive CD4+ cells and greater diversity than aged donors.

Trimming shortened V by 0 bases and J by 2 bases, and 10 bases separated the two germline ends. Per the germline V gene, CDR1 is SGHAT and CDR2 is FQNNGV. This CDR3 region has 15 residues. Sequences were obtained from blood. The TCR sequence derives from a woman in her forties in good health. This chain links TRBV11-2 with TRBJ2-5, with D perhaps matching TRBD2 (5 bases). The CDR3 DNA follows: TGTGCCAGCAGCTTAGAGGCCGGGAAACAAGAGACCCAGTACTTC. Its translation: CASSLEAGKQETQYF.